One and the same sample provided the 12 T cell receptor beta chains below, sequenced in a study of blood T cell repertoires in COVID-19. This table comes from immunoSEQ multiplex PCR, and its TCRdb copy is limited to in-frame clones, with some not included. The sample holds some 140,000 clones, roughly 76% seen once. Specimen: peripheral blood. The origin of the receptors is a man at least 80 years old with acute or convalescent COVID-19.

The genes are TRBV15 and TRBJ2-2; D is possibly TRBD1 (5 bases). In germline, CDR1 is LNHNV, CDR2 YYDKDF (reference sequence). The germline V and J ends were trimmed by 2 bases and 3 bases, with 10 bases remaining between them. The length of the CDR3 is 15 residues. CDR3 in amino acids: CATSRSDSHTGELFF. As DNA, the CDR3 is TGTGCCACCAGCAGATCCGACAGCCACACCGGGGAGCTGTTTTTT.

With regard to this clone: The same CDR3 is also encoded by other DNA sequences in this sample. V is TRBV12-3 or TRBV12-4 and J is TRBJ2-5; D is unclear. The CDR3 runs to 13 residues. Trimming cost V 1 base and J 3 bases, with 6 bases left between them. The CDR3 here is CASSLGQEETQYF. Written as DNA, the CDR3 is TGTGCCAGCAGTTTAGGGCAGGAAGAGACCCAGTACTTC.

The rearrangement uses TRBV19 and TRBJ1-5; 9 nucleotides align to TRBD1. Trimming removed 6 bases from V and 6 bases from J; junction bases left unmatched: 6. The germline V gene encodes CDR1 LNHDA and CDR2 SQIVND (reference sequence). This CDR3 has 14 amino acids. The CDR3 sequence: CASRPQGAGQPQHF. The CDR3 bases are TGTGCCAGTAGGCCACAGGGGGCCGGTCAGCCCCAGCATTTT.

J is TRBJ1-2 and V is TRBV28; 8 nucleotides align to TRBD1. CDR3 size: 17 residues. Germline values: CDR1 MDHEN, CDR2 SYDVKM. Germline trimming cut 6 bases from V and 7 bases from J; bases unmatched to any gene: 19. CDR3 coding DNA: TGTGCCAGCAGCTTTACACACCTCAGGCAGGGGGCCGGTGGCTACACCTTC. Its protein is CASSFTHLRQGAGGYTF.

The V gene is TRBV7-2, the J gene TRBJ1-2, with D perhaps TRBD1 (5 bases). Looked up from germline, CDR1 is SGHTA and CDR2 is FQGNSA. The CDR3 has 13 amino acids. V shed 1 base and J shed 8 bases, with 11 bases lying between them. CDR3 bases: TGTGCCAGCAGCTTAGACGGGGGTAAGGGCTACACCTTC. This encodes CASSLDGGKGYTF.

The CDR3 DNA follows: TGTGCCAGCAGCCGAAGACTAGCGGGGACCACAGATACGCAGTATTTT. Protein product: CASSRRLAGTTDTQYF. V and J are TRBV3-1 (or the pseudogene TRBV3-2) and TRBJ2-3; TRBD2 aligns across 11 bases. Germline CDR1 reads LGHDT; CDR2 reads YNNKEL (reference sequence). The CDR3 runs to 16 residues. J gave up 2 bases and V 4 bases, and 5 bases lay outside the gene matches.

The chain uses TRBV5-4 and TRBJ2-1, with 7 bases fitting TRBD1. This CDR3 contains 11 residues. In germline, CDR1 is SGHNT, CDR2 YYREEE (reference sequence). V trimming: 4 bases; J trimming: 10 bases; junction bases outside the gene matches: 2. The CDR3 DNA reads TGTGCCAGCAGCCTACAGGGGGAGCAGTTCTTC. It specifies CASSLQGEQFF.

V usage is TRBV4-3 and J usage is TRBJ2-1, with 9 bases fitting TRBD2. CDR3 length: 17 residues. The ends lost 0 bases at V and 0 bases at J; junction bases unmatched: 3. Germline values: CDR1 LGHNA, CDR2 YSLEER. CDR3 in amino acids: CASSQDFSGSSYNEQFF. The CDR3 DNA sequence: TGCGCCAGCAGCCAAGATTTTAGCGGGAGCTCCTACAATGAGCAGTTCTTC.

The genes are TRBV5-1 and TRBJ1-6, with D possibly matching TRBD1 (6 bases). The CDR3 is 16 amino acids. V was clipped by 0 bases and J by 6 bases, with 13 bases between them. From germline, CDR1 is SGHRS and CDR2 YFSETQ. CDR3 in amino acids: CASSLDRQAPNSPLHF. CDR3 coding DNA: TGCGCCAGCAGCTTGGATAGACAGGCCCCTAATTCACCCCTCCACTTT. Looking up the rest from reference TRBV5-1 and TRBJ1-6 gives the full variable domain: KAGVTQTPRYLIKTRGQQVTLSCSPISGHRSVSWYQQTPGQGLQFLFEYFSETQRNKGNFPGRFSGRQFSNSRSEMNVSTLELGDSALYLCASSLDRQAPNSPLHFGNGTRLTVT.

The rearrangement uses TRBV5-1 and TRBJ1-4; maybe TRBD1 (5 bases). This CDR3 has 16 residues. Germline lookup yields CDR1 SGHRS and CDR2 YFSETQ. Trimming stripped 4 bases from V and 3 bases from J, with 16 bases between. The CDR3 DNA reads as TGCGCCAGCAGCCCGGGGGACGCCAGAGCTAATGAAAAACTGTTTTTT. Its translation is CASSPGDARANEKLFF.

The chain is built from TRBV20-1 and TRBJ2-3; no clear D gene. V was pared by 3 bases and J by 0 bases, with 13 bases between. Germline V gives CDR1 DFQATT, CDR2 SNEGSKA (reference sequence). The CDR3 has 15 residues. The CDR3 protein is CSASGFSTSTDTQYF. The CDR3 nucleotides are TGCAGTGCTAGTGGGTTTTCCACTAGCACAGATACGCAGTATTTT.

The rearrangement links TRBV6-2 or TRBV6-3 to TRBJ2-5; 9 bases line up with TRBD1. The germline gives CDR1 MNHEY, CDR2 SVGEGT. The CDR3 sequence is 17 residues long. J gave up 0 bases and V 6 bases, and 11 bases lay outside the gene matches. CDR3 loop: CASSNTGGAGNQETQYF. The CDR3 nucleotides read TGTGCCAGCAGCAACACAGGGGGCGCAGGGAACCAAGAGACCCAGTACTTC.